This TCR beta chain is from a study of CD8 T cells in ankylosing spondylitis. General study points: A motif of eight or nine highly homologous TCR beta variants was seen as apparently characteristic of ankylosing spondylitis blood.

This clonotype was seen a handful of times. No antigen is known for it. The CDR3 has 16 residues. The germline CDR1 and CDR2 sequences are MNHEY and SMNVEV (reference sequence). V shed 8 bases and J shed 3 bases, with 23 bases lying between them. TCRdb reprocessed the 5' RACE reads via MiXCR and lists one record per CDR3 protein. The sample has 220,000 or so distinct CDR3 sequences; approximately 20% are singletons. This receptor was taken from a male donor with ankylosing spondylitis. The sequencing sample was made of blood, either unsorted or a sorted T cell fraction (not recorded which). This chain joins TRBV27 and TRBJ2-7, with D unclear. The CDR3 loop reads CASLGKRDTFNYEQYF. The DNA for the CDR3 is TGTGCCAGCCTTGGTAAAAGAGACACCTTCAACTACGAGCAGTACTTC.